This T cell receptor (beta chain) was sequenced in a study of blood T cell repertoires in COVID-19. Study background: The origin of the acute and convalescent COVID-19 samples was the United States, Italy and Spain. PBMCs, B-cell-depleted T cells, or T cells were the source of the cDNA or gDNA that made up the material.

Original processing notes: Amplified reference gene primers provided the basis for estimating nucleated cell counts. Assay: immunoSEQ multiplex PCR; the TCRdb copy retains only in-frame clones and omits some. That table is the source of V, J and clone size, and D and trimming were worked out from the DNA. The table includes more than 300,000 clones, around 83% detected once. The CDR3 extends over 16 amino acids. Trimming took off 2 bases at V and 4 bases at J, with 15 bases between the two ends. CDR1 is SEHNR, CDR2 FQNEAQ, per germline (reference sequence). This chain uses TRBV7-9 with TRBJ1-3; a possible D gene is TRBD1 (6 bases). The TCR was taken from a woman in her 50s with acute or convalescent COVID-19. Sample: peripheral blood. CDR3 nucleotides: TGTGCCAGCAGCTTAAGGGCAGGGGAAATAGGAAACACCATATATTTT. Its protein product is CASSLRAGEIGNTIYF.